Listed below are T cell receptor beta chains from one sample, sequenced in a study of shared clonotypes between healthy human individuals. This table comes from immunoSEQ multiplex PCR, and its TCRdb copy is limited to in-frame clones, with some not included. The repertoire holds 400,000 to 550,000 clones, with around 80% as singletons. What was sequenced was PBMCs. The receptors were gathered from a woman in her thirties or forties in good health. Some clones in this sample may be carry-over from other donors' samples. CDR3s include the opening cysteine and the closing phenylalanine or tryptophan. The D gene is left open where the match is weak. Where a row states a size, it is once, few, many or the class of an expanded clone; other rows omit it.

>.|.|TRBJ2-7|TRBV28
TGTGCCAGCACCAACTACGGGTACGAGCAGTACTTC
CASTNYGYEQYF
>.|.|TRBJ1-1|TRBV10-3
TGTGCCATCAGTGAGACCCACAGGAATAAGAACACTGAAGCTTTCTTT
CAISETHRNKNTEAFF
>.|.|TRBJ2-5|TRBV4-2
TGTGCCAGCAGCCAAGTGGGGGGGGCGTTTGCTGGGACAGAAGAGACCCAGTACTTC
CASSQVGGAFAGTEETQYF
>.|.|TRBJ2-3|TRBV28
TGTGCCAGCAGCAGTTTGTTCCGCGGCACAGATACGCAGTATTTT
CASSSLFRGTDTQYF
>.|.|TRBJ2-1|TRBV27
TGTGCCAGCAGTTTTGGTCTAAACAATGAGCAGTTCTTC
CASSFGLNNEQFF
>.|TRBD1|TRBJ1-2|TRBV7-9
TGTGCCAGCAGCCGGACAGGGGTGATGCACTATGGCTACACCTTC
CASSRTGVMHYGYTF
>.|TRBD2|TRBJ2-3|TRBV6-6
TGTGCCAGCAAGGGACTAGCCGTCGGGGGTGATACGCAGTATTTT
CASKGLAVGGDTQYF
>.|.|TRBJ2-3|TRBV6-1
TGTGCCAGCAATCGGAAAGATACGCAGTATTTT
CASNRKDTQYF
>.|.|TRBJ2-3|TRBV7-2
TGTGCCAGCAGCGCTGACCTTGCTACGCAGTATTTT
CASSADLATQYF
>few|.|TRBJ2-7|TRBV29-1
TGCAGCGTTTTGACGGGCTCCTACGAGCAGTACTTC
CSVLTGSYEQYF
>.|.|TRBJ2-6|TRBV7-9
TGTGCCAGCAGCTCCCGAAGAGGACGTGGTCCAGGGGCCAACGTCCTGACTTTC
CASSSRRGRGPGANVLTF
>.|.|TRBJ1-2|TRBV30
TGTGCCTGGACACTTCCCTTTAACTATGGCTACACCTTC
CAWTLPFNYGYTF
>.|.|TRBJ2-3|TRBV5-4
TGTGCCAGCAGCTCCCGAACAGATACGCAGTATTTT
CASSSRTDTQYF
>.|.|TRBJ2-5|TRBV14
TGTGCCAGCAGCCAGACGGGGGCTGAAGCTGGGGTTCTAGAGACCCAGTACTTC
CASSQTGAEAGVLETQYF
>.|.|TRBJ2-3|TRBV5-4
TGTGCCAGCAGCTTGCGAGACTACTCAGATACGCAGTATTTT
CASSLRDYSDTQYF
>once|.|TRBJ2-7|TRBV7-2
TGTGCCAGCAGCTCCAACGTTGGGGGTGCCTACGAGCAGTACTTC
CASSSNVGGAYEQYF
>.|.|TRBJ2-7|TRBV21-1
TGTGCCAGCAGCACCCGACACAGCGGGACCACCTACGAGCAGTACTTC
CASSTRHSGTTYEQYF
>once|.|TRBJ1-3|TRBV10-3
TGTGCCATCAGTGAGGGACTACGCGGAAACACCATATATTTT
CAISEGLRGNTIYF
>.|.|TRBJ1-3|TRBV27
TGTGCCAGCAGTTCTTTGGGGTCTGGAAACACCATATATTTT
CASSSLGSGNTIYF
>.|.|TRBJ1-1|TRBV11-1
TGTGCCAGCAGCTTAGAGTCCGGAGGCACTGAAGCTTTCTTT
CASSLESGGTEAFF
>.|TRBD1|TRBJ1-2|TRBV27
TGTGCCAGCAGTTTATCTATGCCGGGACAGGGAACCTATGGCTACACCTTC
CASSLSMPGQGTYGYTF
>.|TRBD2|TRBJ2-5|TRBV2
TGTGCCAGCAGTGTGGCTAGCGGGAGACAGGAGACCCAGTACTTC
CASSVASGRQETQYF
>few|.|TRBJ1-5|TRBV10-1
TGCGCCAGCAGTGAGTCGTTGAGTCAGCCCCAGCATTTT
CASSESLSQPQHF
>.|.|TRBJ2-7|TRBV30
TGTGCCTGGAGTGTTGGCCAATACGAGCAGTACTTC
CAWSVGQYEQYF
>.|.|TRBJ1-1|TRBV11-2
TGTGCCAGCAGCTTAGATCGGACAGCCATGAACACTGAAGCTTTCTTT
CASSLDRTAMNTEAFF
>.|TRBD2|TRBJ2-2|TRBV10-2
TGCGCCAGCATTGCGGGGAGGGCCAGTAGGGAGCTGTTTTTT
CASIAGRASRELFF
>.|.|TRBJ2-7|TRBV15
TGTGCCACCAGCAGAGAATTTAGAGCCTCCTACGAGCAGTACTTC
CATSREFRASYEQYF
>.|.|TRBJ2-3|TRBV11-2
TGTGCCAGCAGCCCCCTGGGTGCCGCTGGGGGGGATACGCAGTATTTT
CASSPLGAAGGDTQYF
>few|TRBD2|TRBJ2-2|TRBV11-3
TGTGCCAGCAGCTTACGTAGCGGGAGCACCGGGGAGCTGTTTTTT
CASSLRSGSTGELFF
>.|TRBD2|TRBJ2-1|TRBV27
TGTGCCAGCAGCGCCCAGGTAGCGGGAGAGGTCTACAATGAGCAGTTCTTC
CASSAQVAGEVYNEQFF
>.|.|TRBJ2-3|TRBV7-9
TGTGCCAGCAGCTTAGCGGGGGAACCTAGCACAGATACGCAGTATTTT
CASSLAGEPSTDTQYF
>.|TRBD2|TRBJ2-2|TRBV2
TGTGCCAGCCGGAGGATGGGACTAGCGGGAACGGGCGGGGAGCTGTTTTTT
CASRRMGLAGTGGELFF
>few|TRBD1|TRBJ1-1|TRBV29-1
TGCAGCGTTGGGACGACAGGGGTTAGCACTGAAGCTTTCTTT
CSVGTTGVSTEAFF
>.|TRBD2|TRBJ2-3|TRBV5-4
TGTGCCAGCAGCTTACCGTCGGGAGGTCGGGGGGATACGCAGTATTTT
CASSLPSGGRGDTQYF
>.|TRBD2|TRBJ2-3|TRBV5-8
TGTGCCAGCAGTCTAGCGGGGGGCACAGATACGCAGTATTTT
CASSLAGGTDTQYF
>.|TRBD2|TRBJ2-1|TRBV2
TGTGCCAGCAGTACGGGAGGACACTACAATGAGCAGTTCTTC
CASSTGGHYNEQFF
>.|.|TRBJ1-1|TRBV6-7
TGTGCCAGCAGCCTACAGGAGGTAGGGAACACTGAAGCTTTCTTT
CASSLQEVGNTEAFF
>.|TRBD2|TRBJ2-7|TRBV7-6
TGTGCCAGCAGCCAGAGACTAGCGGGAGCGATGTCCTACGAGCAGTACTTC
CASSQRLAGAMSYEQYF
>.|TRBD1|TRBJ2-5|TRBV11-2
TGTGCCAGCAGCACCCAGACAGGGGGCCGGGAGACCCAGTACTTC
CASSTQTGGRETQYF
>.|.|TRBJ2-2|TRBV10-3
TGTGCCATCAGTGATTTCACACCCGGGGAGCTGTTTTTT
CAISDFTPGELFF
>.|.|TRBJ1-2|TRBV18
TGTGCCAGCTCACCAGCTGGGGAAAACTATGGCTACACCTTC
CASSPAGENYGYTF
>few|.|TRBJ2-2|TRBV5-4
TGTGCCAGCAGCTTGAATGTAGGGGAGCTGTTTTTT
CASSLNVGELFF
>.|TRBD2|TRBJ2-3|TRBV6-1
TGTGCCAGCATTGCTGGCGGGAGGGCCACAGATACGCAGTATTTT
CASIAGGRATDTQYF
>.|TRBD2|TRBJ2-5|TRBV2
TGTGCCAGCAGTGAATTGGGGACTAGACCTCAAGAGACCCAGTACTTC
CASSELGTRPQETQYF
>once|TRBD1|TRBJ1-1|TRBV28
TGTGCCAGCAGTTTAGACAGGGAAGGGTTGGAAACTGAAGCTTTCTTT
CASSLDREGLETEAFF
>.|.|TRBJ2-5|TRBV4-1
TGCGCCAGCAGCCAAGGGAGGGACGGGAATAAGGAGACCCAGTACTTC
CASSQGRDGNKETQYF
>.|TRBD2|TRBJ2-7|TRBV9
TGTGCCAGCAGCGTGGGACTAGCGGGAGTCGGTGAGCAGTACTTC
CASSVGLAGVGEQYF
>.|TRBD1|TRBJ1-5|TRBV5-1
TGCGCCAGCAGTCAGGACAGGGGTAGTCAGCCCCAGCATTTT
CASSQDRGSQPQHF
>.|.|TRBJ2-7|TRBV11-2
TGTGCCAGCAGCTTAGTCTTCGGGGAGGGGGTGTACGAGCAGTACTTC
CASSLVFGEGVYEQYF
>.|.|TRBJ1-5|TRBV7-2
TGTGCCAGCAGCGCGGGACTCCGGCGTGGCAATCAGCCCCAGCATTTT
CASSAGLRRGNQPQHF
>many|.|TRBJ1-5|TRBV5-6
TGTGCCAGCAGCTTAAAGGGAGAACATCAGCCCCAGCATTTT
CASSLKGEHQPQHF
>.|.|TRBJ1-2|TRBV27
TGTGCCAGCAGTTTAGGGGGCGGACAGAGACTCTATGGCTACACCTTC
CASSLGGGQRLYGYTF
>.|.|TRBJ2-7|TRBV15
TGTGCCACCAGCAGAGGACAGGGAGGGCCCTACGAGCAGTACTTC
CATSRGQGGPYEQYF